The entry that follows covers one T cell receptor beta chain sequence. The antigen is unknown. The data derive from a study of T cells in Graves' hyperthyroidism and ophthalmopathy. General study results and limits: Among thyroid clonotypes expanded above 0.001, most also appeared in blood.

Stable hyperthyroidism: no ophthalmopathy progression over 18 months of follow-up. Uncontrolled infection, other autoimmune disease, pregnancy and lactation each barred patients from inclusion. Authors of the study amplified TCR beta CDR3 regions from RNA transcripts. Initially, a first-round RT-PCR of the TCR CDR3 employed the HTBI primer set. TCRdb used MiXCR to reprocess the multiplex PCR reads, holding one entry per CDR3 protein. Here the sample spans approximately 200,000 distinct CDR3 sequences, around 19% being singletons. The TCR originated in a middle-aged man with Graves' hyperthyroidism. Source material: blood.

The CDR3 sequence: CASSLEPNTDTQYF. CDR3 bases: TGTGCCAGCAGCCTGGAGCCCAACACAGATACGCAGTATTTT. V is TRBV5-4 and J is TRBJ2-3, with D hard to call. Germline loops: CDR1 SGHNT, CDR2 YYREEE (reference sequence). The CDR3 spans 14 residues. V lost 4 bases, J lost 2 bases, and 11 bases lay in between.